Listed here are 20 T cell receptor beta chains from one sample, sequenced in a study of T cells in Graves' hyperthyroidism and ophthalmopathy. There were TCR beta CDR3 regions amplified from RNA transcripts. An initial round of RT-PCR targeting the TCR CDR3 relied on the HTBI primer set. TCRdb itself ran the multiplex PCR reads through MiXCR, one entry per CDR3 protein. The table has just over 550,000 distinct CDR3 sequences, about 43% seen once; the top ten hold about 7.9%. Sequenced material: peripheral blood or thyroid tissue (not recorded which). The receptors come from a young woman with Graves' hyperthyroidism.

This clonotype was observed many times. The chain employs TRBV7-8 and TRBJ2-5; D is unclear. V gave up 1 base and J gave up 1 base, with 4 bases separating them. The germline V gene encodes CDR1 SGHVS and CDR2 FQNEAQ. The CDR3 spans 13 residues. CDR3 DNA: TGTGCCAGCAGCTTAGAGGTCCAAGAGACCCAGTACTTC. Amino acid sequence: CASSLEVQETQYF.

Here the CDR3 reads CSARDRQGPYEQYF. CDR3 DNA: TGCAGTGCTAGAGACCGACAGGGACCCTACGAGCAGTACTTC. V and J are TRBV20-1 and TRBJ2-7, with 7 bases lining up with TRBD1. Germline values: CDR1 DFQATT, CDR2 SNEGSKA (reference sequence). The trim removed 0 bases at V and 2 bases at J, leaving 4 bases unmatched. The CDR3 has 14 amino acids.

The chain is built from TRBV20-1 and TRBJ1-4; possible D gene TRBD1, 6 bases. Germline V gene sequence: CDR1 DFQATT, CDR2 SNEGSKA (reference sequence). V gave up 1 base and J gave up 7 bases, with 13 bases separating them. CDR3 length equals 14 residues. The CDR3 DNA sequence: TGCAGTGCTAGAGGTACAGGGCGAGGTGAAAAACTGTTTTTT. It specifies CSARGTGRGEKLFF.

The count of this clonotype is one. V and J are TRBV24-1 and TRBJ2-3, with D unresolved. Trimming took off 4 bases at V and 3 bases at J, with 16 bases between the two ends. The germline CDR1 and CDR2 sequences are KGHDR and SFDVKD. The CDR3 consists of 16 residues. CDR3 protein: CATSESEWFSTDTQYF. In DNA, the CDR3 is TGTGCCACCAGTGAATCAGAGTGGTTCTCGACAGATACGCAGTATTTT.

This clonotype came up a few times. V gene TRBV19 combines with J gene TRBJ1-5, with 9 positions matching TRBD1. The CDR3 spans 17 residues. The V and J ends lost 6 bases and 9 bases, in that order; junction bases with no gene match: 18. From germline, CDR1 is LNHDA and CDR2 SQIVND (reference sequence). In nucleotides, the CDR3 is TGTGCCAGTAGGAAATTTGGGACAGGGAGGCTCCCCACGCCCCAGCATTTT. Translated: CASRKFGTGRLPTPQHF.

The chain combines TRBV2 with TRBJ1-4; 9 nucleotides align to TRBD1. Trimming removed 6 bases from V and 2 bases from J; junction bases left unmatched: 13. The CDR3 sequence is 18 residues long. CDR1 is SNHLY, CDR2 FYNNEI, per germline. For the CDR3, the DNA is TGTGCCAGCAGCCTACAGGGGGCGTCCCGAGCTACTAATGAAAAACTGTTTTTT. Protein sequence: CASSLQGASRATNEKLFF.

The sample holds a few counts of this clonotype. The CDR3 region has the DNA TGTGCCAGCAGCTTATTAAGCGGGATGGGAAACACCATATATTTT. Translated, it gives CASSLLSGMGNTIYF. V and J are TRBV7-9 and TRBJ1-3; D remains ambiguous. The germline gives CDR1 SEHNR, CDR2 FQNEAQ (reference sequence). There are 15 residues in the CDR3. V was cut by 2 bases and J by 4 bases, with 12 bases left in between.

The V call is TRBV5-4, the J call TRBJ1-4, with D possibly matching TRBD1 (5 bases). Trimming shortened V by 2 bases and J by 0 bases, and 8 bases separated the two germline ends. There are 15 residues in the CDR3. From germline, CDR1 is SGHNT and CDR2 YYREEE (reference sequence). This CDR3 reads CASSFDSPTNEKLFF. CDR3 DNA: TGTGCCAGCAGCTTCGACAGCCCAACTAATGAAAAACTGTTTTTT.

This chain links TRBV24-1 with TRBJ2-5; possibly TRBD2 for D (7 bases). The germline V gene has CDR1 KGHDR and CDR2 SFDVKD. The CDR3 sequence is 15 residues long. The V and J ends lost 7 bases and 2 bases respectively, with 16 bases between them. CDR3 in DNA: TGTGCCACCAGCGTGAGCGGGACACAACAAGAGACCCAGTACTTC. Translation: CATSVSGTQQETQYF.

J is TRBJ2-5 and V is TRBV7-2; D ambiguous. This CDR3 is 13 amino acids long. Trimming removed 6 bases from V and 5 bases from J, with 13 bases in between. Germline V CDR1 and CDR2: SGHTA, FQGNSA. CDR3 protein: CASRGGDRETQYF. The CDR3 DNA is TGTGCCAGCAGAGGCGGTGACCGCGAGACCCAGTACTTC. Variable domain in full (rest from reference TRBV7-2 and TRBJ2-5): GAGVSQSPSNKVTEKGKDVELRCDPISGHTALYWYRQSLGQGLEFLIYFQGNSAPDKSGLPSDRFSAERTGGSVSTLTIQRTQQEDSAVYLCASRGGDRETQYFGPGTRLLVL.

The chain employs TRBV12-3 or TRBV12-4 and TRBJ2-5; 8 nucleotides line up with TRBD1. J gave up 5 bases and V 3 bases, and 8 bases lay outside the gene matches. The CDR3 is made up of 15 amino acids. CDR3 DNA sequence: TGTGCCAGCAGTTTGGATCAGGGGGCAGATGAGACCCAGTACTTC. It codes for CASSLDQGADETQYF.

The chain is built from TRBV2 and TRBJ2-5, with 7 bases identical to TRBD1. This CDR3 is 15 amino acids long. V lost 6 bases and J lost 2; bases outside the gene matches: 9. CDR1 SNHLY and CDR2 FYNNEI come from the germline V gene. CDR3 protein: CASSVPRDRQETQYF. The CDR3 DNA sequence: TGTGCCAGCAGCGTCCCGAGGGACAGACAAGAGACCCAGTACTTC.

This clonotype was recorded a few times. A read error may explain this, as a much larger clone is one base away. The rearrangement links TRBV24-1 to TRBJ2-5; D ambiguous. This CDR3 region has 14 residues. V lost 0 bases to trimming and J lost 5 bases, with 9 bases between them. Germline CDR1 is KGHDR and CDR2 is SFDVKD. CDR3 in amino acids: CATSDLLGCETQYF. As DNA, the CDR3 is TGTGCCACCAGTGATTTGCTCGGGTGTGAGACCCAGTACTTC.

The chain uses TRBV19 and TRBJ1-5; D might be TRBD1 (5 bases). The V end was cut by 9 bases, the J end by 4 bases, with 22 bases between. This CDR3 has 16 amino acids. The germline V gene encodes CDR1 LNHDA and CDR2 SQIVND (reference sequence). The CDR3 DNA is TGTGCCAGCAGTGGATGGGGCCGGGGGGGAAATCAGCCCCAGCATTTT. It translates to CASSGWGRGGNQPQHF.

V is TRBV6-1 and J is TRBJ1-5; the match to TRBD1 covers 7 bases. J was trimmed by 4 bases and V by 0 bases; bases with no gene match: 3. This CDR3 region has 15 residues. The V gene's germline CDR1 is MNHNS and CDR2 SASEGT. This CDR3 reads CASSEAAGGNQPQHF. CDR3 in DNA: TGTGCCAGCAGTGAAGCGGCAGGGGGGAATCAGCCCCAGCATTTT.

The V call is TRBV9, the J call TRBJ1-5; D is unresolved. This CDR3 spans 15 amino acids. Trimming removed 4 bases at V and 2 bases at J, with 13 bases between. Per germline, CDR1 SGDLS and CDR2 YYNGEE. In nucleotides, the CDR3 is TGTGCCAGCAGCCCTAAAGCCGGACGCAATCAGCCCCAGCATTTT. This encodes CASSPKAGRNQPQHF.

As regards this clonotype: A clone one base away is much larger, so this may be a read error. This sequence joins TRBV6-1 and TRBJ2-7, with D unresolved. V dropped 2 bases and J dropped 9 bases, with 11 bases sitting between them. Germline V gene data show CDR1 as MNHNS and CDR2 as SASEGT. The CDR3 has 12 amino acids. For the CDR3, the DNA is TGTGCCAGCAGTGAAACGGAGAGAGGGCAGTACTTC. Translation: CASSETERGQYF.

This clonotype was observed a handful of times. CDR3 nucleotide sequence: TGTGCCAGCAGCTCAGAGGGACAGATGTATAATTCACCCCTCCACTTT. Translating gives CASSSEGQMYNSPLHF. V is TRBV7-2 and J is TRBJ1-6, with 7 positions matching TRBD1. J lost 4 bases, V lost 4 bases, and 7 bases had no gene match. Germline V gene lookup returns CDR1 SGHTA and CDR2 FQGNSA. The CDR3 is made up of 16 amino acids.

This clonotype was detected a few times. The rearrangement joins TRBV10-1 to TRBJ1-1; D gene ambiguous. CDR3 length: 12 residues. CDR1 and CDR2 from the germline V gene are WNHNN and SYGVQD (reference sequence). V was shortened by 11 bases and J by 3 bases, with 13 bases between the two germline ends. CDR3 coding DNA: TGCGCCGGCCCGGGGAGGGACACTGAAGCTTTCTTT. Protein product: CAGPGRDTEAFF.

This chain joins TRBV7-2 and TRBJ1-1; D call uncertain. CDR1 and CDR2 from the germline V gene are SGHTA and FQGNSA. CDR3 length equals 13 residues. V gave up 8 bases and J gave up 8 bases, with 18 bases separating them. CDR3 protein: CASGRNPPAEAFF. The CDR3 DNA is TGTGCCAGCGGACGGAATCCACCGGCGGAAGCTTTCTTT. The variable domain in full, completed from reference TRBV7-2 and TRBJ1-1, reads GAGVSQSPSNKVTEKGKDVELRCDPISGHTALYWYRQSLGQGLEFLIYFQGNSAPDKSGLPSDRFSAERTGGSVSTLTIQRTQQEDSAVYLCASGRNPPAEAFFGQGTRLTVV.